A selection of T cell receptor beta chains follows, all from one sample in a study of CXCR3-negative and CXCR3-positive naive CD8 T cells. Using the 5' RACE reads, TCRdb records one entry per CDR3 protein without DNA. This sample's table has more than 6,500 distinct CDR3 sequences. The specimen sequenced was naive CXCR3+ CD8+ T cells from blood. These receptors came from a human donor in good health. Some clones in this sample may be carry-over from other donors' samples. The CDR3 runs from the conserved cysteine through the conserved F or W. Some rows mark clone size as missing; the rest say once, few, many or name a class of expanded clone.

>medium-sized|TRBJ2-7|TRBV20-1|12
CSASLGVSEQYF
>medium-sized|TRBJ2-7|TRBV5-1|13
CASSWGGLYEQYF
>NA|TRBJ2-1|TRBV6-5|12
CASSWSGNEQFF
>NA|TRBJ1-2|TRBV13|14
CASSPAGQEYGYTF
>medium-sized|TRBJ2-3|TRBV7-9|15
CASSRGRASTDTQYF
>medium-sized|TRBJ1-5|TRBV6-2/TRBV6-3|15
CASSLTAYSNQPQHF
>NA|TRBJ2-2|TRBV2|18
CASRTAGTSGMNTGELFF
>NA|TRBJ1-1|TRBV3-1|15
CASSPSYEAYTEAFF
>NA|TRBJ2-1|TRBV19|15
CASSDLAGALDEQFF
>NA|TRBJ2-1|TRBV27|13
CASSFGTGNEQFF
>medium-sized|TRBJ2-1|TRBV7-9|16
CASSPESTSGNNEQFF
>NA|TRBJ2-7|TRBV10-3|13
CATQAGTGYEQYF
>medium-sized|TRBJ2-7|TRBV28|14
CASSSDWTDYEQYF
>NA|TRBJ2-7|TRBV16|11
CASSHSSEQYF
>medium-sized|TRBJ2-1|TRBV12-3/TRBV12-4|14
CASSRQRVADEQFF
>NA|TRBJ2-2|TRBV29-1|14
CSVPAAGHTGELFF
>NA|TRBJ2-7|TRBV5-6|14
CASSAGQVGYEQYF
>NA|TRBJ2-7|TRBV6-5|14
CASSYASRGDEQYF
>NA|TRBJ2-7|TRBV29-1|13
CSVEVDDSYEQYF
>NA|TRBJ2-2|TRBV6-5|15
CASSYALAVPRELFF
>NA|TRBJ2-7|TRBV4-1|15
CASSQGPSGSWEQYF
>NA|TRBJ2-1|TRBV24-1|14
CATSDLGLLNEQFF
>NA|TRBJ1-6|TRBV6-5|14
CASSYGTGSSPLHF
>NA|TRBJ2-1|TRBV4-1|13
CASSLGVSNEQFF
>NA|TRBJ2-1|TRBV7-2|14
CASSVRDRGHEQFF
>NA|TRBJ2-5|TRBV29-1|15
CSVEGRTGGEETQYF
>NA|TRBJ2-7|TRBV20-1|14
CSARDPQGGYEQYF
>NA|TRBJ2-7|TRBV15|16
CATSQAREEGSYEQYF
>NA|TRBJ2-1|TRBV4-1|13
CASSHAMAVEQFF
>NA|TRBJ2-7|TRBV28|15
CASSLVTSGRGVQYF
>NA|TRBJ2-7|TRBV29-1|15
CSVDYRVSGDYEQYF
>NA|TRBJ2-1|TRBV29-1|13
CSGLAGDGNEQFF
>medium-sized|TRBJ2-7|TRBV29-1|13
CSVEVTSSYEQYF
>NA|TRBJ1-1|TRBV5-1|15
CASSLKQGSETEAFF
>medium-sized|TRBJ1-1|TRBV7-8|13
CASSLERNTEAFF
>medium-sized|TRBJ2-5|TRBV29-1|14
CSVEEYSRTETQYF
>NA|TRBJ2-5|TRBV3-1|16
CASSQPDRLAQETQYF
>medium-sized|TRBJ1-1|TRBV7-9|12
CASSSVNTEAFF
>NA|TRBJ2-2|TRBV29-1|14
CSVDSGGAGGELFF
>NA|TRBJ2-5|TRBV19|15
CASSMIQDRQETQYF
>NA|TRBJ1-5|TRBV15|14
CATTVTGENQPQHF
>medium-sized|TRBJ2-3|TRBV6-4|20
CASSDSWMGLAVISTDTQYF
>NA|TRBJ2-7|TRBV7-6|15
CASSAQGALNYEQYF
>NA|TRBJ2-1|TRBV7-2|13
CASTMNQVDEQFF
>NA|TRBJ2-7|TRBV18|15
CASSPYGGYLYEQYF
>NA|TRBJ2-7|TRBV29-1|12
CSVEEDSYEQYF
>NA|TRBJ2-7|TRBV25-1|13
CASTGQDPYEQYF
>NA|TRBJ2-3|TRBV10-3|15
CASSGLAGAADTQYF
>NA|TRBJ2-2|TRBV13|17
CASSERGGRVDTGELFF
>medium-sized|TRBJ2-3|TRBV29-1|14
CSANDGGGTDTQYF
>medium-sized|TRBJ1-5|TRBV4-2|16
CASSQVAREANQPQHF
>NA|TRBJ2-5|TRBV7-6|15
CASRHRGREKETQYF